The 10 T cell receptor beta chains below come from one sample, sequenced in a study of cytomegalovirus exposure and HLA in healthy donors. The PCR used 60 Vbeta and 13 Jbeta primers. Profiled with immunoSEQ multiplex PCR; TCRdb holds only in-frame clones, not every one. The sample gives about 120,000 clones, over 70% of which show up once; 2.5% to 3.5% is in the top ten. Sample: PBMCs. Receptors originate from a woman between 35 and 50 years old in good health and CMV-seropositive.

CDR3 in DNA: TGTGCCAGCAGTTTACGGTTTGCAACTAATGAAAAACTGTTTTTT. It codes for CASSLRFATNEKLFF. V and J are TRBV28 and TRBJ1-4; D is unresolved. The germline gives CDR1 MDHEN, CDR2 SYDVKM. The CDR3 is 15 residues long. Trimming left V 2 bases short and J 0 bases short, with 7 bases between. Drawing the rest from reference TRBV28 and TRBJ1-4, the complete variable domain is DVKVTQSSRYLVKRTGEKVFLECVQDMDHENMFWYRQDPGLGLRLIYFSYDVKMKEKGDIPEGYSVSREKKERFSLILESASTNQTSMYLCASSLRFATNEKLFFGSGTQLSVL.

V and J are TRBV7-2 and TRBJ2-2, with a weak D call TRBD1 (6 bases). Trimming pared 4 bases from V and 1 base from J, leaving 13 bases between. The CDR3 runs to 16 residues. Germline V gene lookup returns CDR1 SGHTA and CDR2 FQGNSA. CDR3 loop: CASSWKTRGNTGELFF. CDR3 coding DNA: TGTGCCAGCAGCTGGAAGACCAGGGGGAACACCGGGGAGCTGTTTTTT.

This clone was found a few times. CDR3 sequence (DNA): TGCGCCAGCAGCGGGGCAGACACAGATACGCAGTATTTT. This encodes CASSGADTDTQYF. V is TRBV5-1 and J is TRBJ2-3, with D tentatively TRBD1 (5 bases). The CDR3 is 13 amino acids. The V and J ends lost 4 bases and 2 bases respectively, with 8 bases between them. Germline CDR1 SGHRS, CDR2 YFSETQ.

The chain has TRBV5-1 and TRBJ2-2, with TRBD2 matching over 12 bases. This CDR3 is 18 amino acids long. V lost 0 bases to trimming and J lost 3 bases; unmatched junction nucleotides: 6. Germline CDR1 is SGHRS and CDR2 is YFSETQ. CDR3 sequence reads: CASSLAPPSGGDTGELFF. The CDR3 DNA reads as TGCGCCAGCAGCTTGGCCCCCCCTAGCGGGGGGGACACCGGGGAGCTGTTTTTT.

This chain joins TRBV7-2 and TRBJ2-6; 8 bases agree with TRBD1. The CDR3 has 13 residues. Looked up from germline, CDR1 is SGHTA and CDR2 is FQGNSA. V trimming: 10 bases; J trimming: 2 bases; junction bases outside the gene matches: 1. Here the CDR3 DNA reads TGTGCCACCAGGGGGCCTGGGGCCAACGTCCTGACTTTC. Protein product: CATRGPGANVLTF.

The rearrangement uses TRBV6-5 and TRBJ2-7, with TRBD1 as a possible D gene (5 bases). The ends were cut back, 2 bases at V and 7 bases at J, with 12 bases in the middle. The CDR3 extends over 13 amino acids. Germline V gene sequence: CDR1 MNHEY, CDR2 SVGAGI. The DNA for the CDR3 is TGTGCCAGCAGTTACAAGGGGTCGGGTGAGCAGTACTTC. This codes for CASSYKGSGEQYF.

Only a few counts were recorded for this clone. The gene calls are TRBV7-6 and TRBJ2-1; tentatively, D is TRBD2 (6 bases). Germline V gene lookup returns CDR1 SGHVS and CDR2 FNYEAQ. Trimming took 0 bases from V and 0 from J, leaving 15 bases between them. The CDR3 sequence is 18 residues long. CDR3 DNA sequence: TGTGCCAGCAGCTTAGCAGGCCTAGCGAGAAGCTCCTACAATGAGCAGTTCTTC. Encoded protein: CASSLAGLARSSYNEQFF.

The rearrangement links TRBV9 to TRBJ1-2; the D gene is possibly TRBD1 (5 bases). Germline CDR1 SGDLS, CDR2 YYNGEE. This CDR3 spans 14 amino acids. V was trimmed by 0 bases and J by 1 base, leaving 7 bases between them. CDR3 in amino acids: CASSVGQLNYGYTF. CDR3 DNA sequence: TGTGCCAGCAGCGTAGGACAGCTTAACTATGGCTACACCTTC. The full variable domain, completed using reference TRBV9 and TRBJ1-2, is DSGVTQTPKHLITATGQRVTLRCSPRSGDLSVYWYQQSLDQGLQFLIQYYNGEERAKGNILERFSAQQFPDLHSELNLSSLELGDSALYFCASSVGQLNYGYTFGSGTRLTVV.

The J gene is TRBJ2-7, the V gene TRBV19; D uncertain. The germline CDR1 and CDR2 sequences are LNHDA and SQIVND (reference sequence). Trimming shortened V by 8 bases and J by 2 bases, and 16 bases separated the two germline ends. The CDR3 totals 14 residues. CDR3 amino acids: CASQYPAAPYEQYF. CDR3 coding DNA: TGTGCCAGTCAGTATCCCGCAGCGCCCTACGAGCAGTACTTC.

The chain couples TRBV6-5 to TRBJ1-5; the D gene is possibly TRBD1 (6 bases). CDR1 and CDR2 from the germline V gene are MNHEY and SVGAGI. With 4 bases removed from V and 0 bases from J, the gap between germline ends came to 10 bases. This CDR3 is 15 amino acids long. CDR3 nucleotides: TGTGCCAGCAGTTTTACAGGGTATAGCAATCAGCCCCAGCATTTT. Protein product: CASSFTGYSNQPQHF.